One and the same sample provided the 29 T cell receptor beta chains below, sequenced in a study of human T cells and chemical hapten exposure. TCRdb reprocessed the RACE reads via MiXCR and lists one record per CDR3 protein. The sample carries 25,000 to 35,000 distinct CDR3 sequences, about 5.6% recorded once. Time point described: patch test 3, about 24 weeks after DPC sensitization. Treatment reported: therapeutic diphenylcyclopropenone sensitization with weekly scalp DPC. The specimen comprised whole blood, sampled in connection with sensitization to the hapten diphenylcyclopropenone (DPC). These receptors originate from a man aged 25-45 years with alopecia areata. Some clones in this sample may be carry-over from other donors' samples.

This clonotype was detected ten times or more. The CDR3 nucleotides read TGTGCCAGCAGTTTGATTCCAGGGCCCGATTGGGAGCAGTACTTC. Translation gives CASSLIPGPDWEQYF. J is TRBJ2-7 and V is TRBV12-3 or TRBV12-4; a weak D match, TRBD1 (5 bases). The CDR3 contains 15 residues. V lost 3 bases to trimming and J lost 7 bases, with 19 bases between them.

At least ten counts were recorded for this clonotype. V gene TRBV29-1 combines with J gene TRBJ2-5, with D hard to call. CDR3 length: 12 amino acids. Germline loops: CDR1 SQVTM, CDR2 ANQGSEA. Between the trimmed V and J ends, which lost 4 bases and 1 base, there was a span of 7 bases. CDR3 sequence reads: CSVGITQETQYF. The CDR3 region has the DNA TGCAGCGTTGGCATAACCCAAGAGACCCAGTACTTC.

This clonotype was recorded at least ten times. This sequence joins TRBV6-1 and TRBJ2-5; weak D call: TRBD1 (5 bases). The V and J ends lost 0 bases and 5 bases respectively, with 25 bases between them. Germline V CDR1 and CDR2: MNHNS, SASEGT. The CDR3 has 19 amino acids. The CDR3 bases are TGTGCCAGCAGTGAAGCGCTAACCGGGTCCCAGGGTGAAAGGGAGACCCAGTACTTC. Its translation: CASSEALTGSQGERETQYF.

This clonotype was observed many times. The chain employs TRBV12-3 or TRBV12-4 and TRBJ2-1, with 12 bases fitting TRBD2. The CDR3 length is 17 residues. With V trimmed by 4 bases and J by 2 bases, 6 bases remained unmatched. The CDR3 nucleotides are TGTGCCAGCAGTTCCGCGACTAGCGGGAGTCCCTACAATGAGCAGTTCTTC. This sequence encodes CASSSATSGSPYNEQFF.

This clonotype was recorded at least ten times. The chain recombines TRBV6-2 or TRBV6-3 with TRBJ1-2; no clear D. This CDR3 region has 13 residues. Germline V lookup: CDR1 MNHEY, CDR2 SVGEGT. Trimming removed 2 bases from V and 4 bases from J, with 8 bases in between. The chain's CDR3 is CASSYPGSYGYTF. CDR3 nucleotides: TGTGCCAGCAGTTACCCAGGCAGCTATGGCTACACCTTC.

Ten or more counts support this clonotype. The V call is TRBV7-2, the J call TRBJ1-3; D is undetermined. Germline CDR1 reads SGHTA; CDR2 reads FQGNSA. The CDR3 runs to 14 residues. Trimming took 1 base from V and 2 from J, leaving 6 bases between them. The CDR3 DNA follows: TGTGCCAGCAGCTTAGAACGCACTGGAAACACCATATATTTT. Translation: CASSLERTGNTIYF.

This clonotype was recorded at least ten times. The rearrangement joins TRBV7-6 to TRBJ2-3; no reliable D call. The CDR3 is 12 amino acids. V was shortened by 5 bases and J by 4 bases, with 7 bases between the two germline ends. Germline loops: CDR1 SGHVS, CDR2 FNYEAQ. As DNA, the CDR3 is TGTGCCAGCAGCACCTTTGCAGATACGCAGTATTTT. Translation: CASSTFADTQYF.

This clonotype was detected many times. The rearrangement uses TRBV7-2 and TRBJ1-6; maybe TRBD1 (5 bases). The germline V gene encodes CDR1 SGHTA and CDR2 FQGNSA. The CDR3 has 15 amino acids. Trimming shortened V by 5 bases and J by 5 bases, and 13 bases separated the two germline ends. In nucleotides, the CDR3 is TGTGCCAGCAGCAGCGACAGACTTAATAATTCACCCCTCCACTTT. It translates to CASSSDRLNNSPLHF.

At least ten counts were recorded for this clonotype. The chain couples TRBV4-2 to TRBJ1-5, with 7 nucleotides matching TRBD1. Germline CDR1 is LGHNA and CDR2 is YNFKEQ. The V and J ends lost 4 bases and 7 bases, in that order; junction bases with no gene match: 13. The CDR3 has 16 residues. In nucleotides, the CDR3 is TGTGCCAGCAGCCGTTCAACGGGGCAGGGGGGGCAGCCCCAGCATTTT. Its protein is CASSRSTGQGGQPQHF.

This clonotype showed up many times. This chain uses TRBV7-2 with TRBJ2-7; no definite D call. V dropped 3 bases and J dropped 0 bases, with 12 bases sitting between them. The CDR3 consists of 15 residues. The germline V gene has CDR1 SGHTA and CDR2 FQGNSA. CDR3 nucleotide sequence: TGTGCCAGCAGCTTCCCTCCCCGAAGCTCCTACGAGCAGTACTTC. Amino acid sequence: CASSFPPRSSYEQYF.

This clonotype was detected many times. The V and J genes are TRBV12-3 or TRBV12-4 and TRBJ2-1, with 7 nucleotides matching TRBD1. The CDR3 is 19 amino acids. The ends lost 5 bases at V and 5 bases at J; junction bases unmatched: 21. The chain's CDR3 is CASSLGTEPTDRPNNEQFF. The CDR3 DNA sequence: TGTGCCAGCAGTCTAGGGACAGAGCCTACGGACCGACCAAACAATGAGCAGTTCTTC.

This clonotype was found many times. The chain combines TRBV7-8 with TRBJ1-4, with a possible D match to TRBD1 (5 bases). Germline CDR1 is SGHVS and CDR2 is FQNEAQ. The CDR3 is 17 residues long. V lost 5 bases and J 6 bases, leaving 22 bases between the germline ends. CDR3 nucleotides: TGTGCCAGCAGCCAGGGTCGATTGGACATTCGATATGAAAAACTGTTTTTT. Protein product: CASSQGRLDIRYEKLFF.

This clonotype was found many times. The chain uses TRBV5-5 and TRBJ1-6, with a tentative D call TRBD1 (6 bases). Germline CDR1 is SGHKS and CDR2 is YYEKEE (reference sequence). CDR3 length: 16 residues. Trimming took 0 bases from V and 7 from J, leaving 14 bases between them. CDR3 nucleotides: TGTGCCAGCAGCTTGGATAACAGGGTGGAAAATTCACCCCTCCACTTT. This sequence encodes CASSLDNRVENSPLHF.

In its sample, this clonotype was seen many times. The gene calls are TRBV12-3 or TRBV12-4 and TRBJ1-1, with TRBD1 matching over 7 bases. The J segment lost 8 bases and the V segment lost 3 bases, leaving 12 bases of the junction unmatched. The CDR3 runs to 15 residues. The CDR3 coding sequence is TGTGCCAGCAGTTTCGGGGACAGAGAGTGGACGGAAGCTTTCTTT. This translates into CASSFGDREWTEAFF.

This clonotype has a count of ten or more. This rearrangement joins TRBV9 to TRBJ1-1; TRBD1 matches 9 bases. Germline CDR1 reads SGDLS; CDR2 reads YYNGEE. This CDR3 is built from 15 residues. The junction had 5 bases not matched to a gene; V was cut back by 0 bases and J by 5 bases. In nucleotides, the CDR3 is TGTGCCAGCAGCGTAGGGGACAGGGCGGTAACTGAAGCTTTCTTT. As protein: CASSVGDRAVTEAFF.

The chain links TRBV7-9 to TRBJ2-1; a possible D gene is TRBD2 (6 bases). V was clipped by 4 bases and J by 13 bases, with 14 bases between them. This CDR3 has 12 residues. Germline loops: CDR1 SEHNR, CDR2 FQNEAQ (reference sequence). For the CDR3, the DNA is TGTGCCAGCAGCTCCAATAGCGGAAGACAGTTCTTC. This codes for CASSSNSGRQFF.

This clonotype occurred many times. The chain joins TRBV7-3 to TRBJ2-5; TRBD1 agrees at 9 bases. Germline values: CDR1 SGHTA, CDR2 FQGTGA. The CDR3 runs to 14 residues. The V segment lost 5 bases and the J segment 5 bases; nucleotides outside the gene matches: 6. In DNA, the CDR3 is TGTGCCAGCAGCCCCGGGACAGGGTGGGAGACCCAGTACTTC. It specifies CASSPGTGWETQYF.

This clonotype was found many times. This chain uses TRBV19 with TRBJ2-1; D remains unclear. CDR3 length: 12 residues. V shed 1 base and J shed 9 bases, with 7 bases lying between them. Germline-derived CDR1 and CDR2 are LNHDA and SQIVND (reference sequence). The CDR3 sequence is CASSIAVGEQFF. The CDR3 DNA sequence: TGTGCCAGTAGTATAGCCGTTGGTGAGCAGTTCTTC.

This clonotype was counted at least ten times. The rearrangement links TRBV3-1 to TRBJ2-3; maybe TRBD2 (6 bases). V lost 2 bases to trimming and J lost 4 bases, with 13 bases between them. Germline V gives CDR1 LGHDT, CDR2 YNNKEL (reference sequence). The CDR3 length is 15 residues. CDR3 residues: CASSQPGASADTQYF. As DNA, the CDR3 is TGTGCCAGCAGCCAACCGGGAGCGAGCGCAGATACGCAGTATTTT.

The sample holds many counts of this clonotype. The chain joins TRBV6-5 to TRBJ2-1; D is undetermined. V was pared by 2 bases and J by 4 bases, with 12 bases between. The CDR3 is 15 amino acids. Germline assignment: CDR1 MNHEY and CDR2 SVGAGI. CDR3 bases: TGTGCCAGCAGTTACGACCGGGCTCGATACAATGAGCAGTTCTTC. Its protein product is CASSYDRARYNEQFF.

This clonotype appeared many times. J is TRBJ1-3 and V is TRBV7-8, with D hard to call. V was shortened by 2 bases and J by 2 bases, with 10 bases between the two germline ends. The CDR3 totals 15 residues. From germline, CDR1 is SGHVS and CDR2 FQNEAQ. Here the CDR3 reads CASSLSAVTGNTIYF. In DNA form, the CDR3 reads TGTGCCAGCAGCTTAAGCGCCGTAACTGGAAACACCATATATTTT.

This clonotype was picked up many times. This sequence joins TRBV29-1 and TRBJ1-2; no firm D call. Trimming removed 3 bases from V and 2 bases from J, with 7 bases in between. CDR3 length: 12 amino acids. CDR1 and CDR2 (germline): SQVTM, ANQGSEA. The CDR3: CSVEADNYGYTF. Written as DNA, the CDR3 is TGCAGCGTTGAGGCCGACAACTATGGCTACACCTTC.

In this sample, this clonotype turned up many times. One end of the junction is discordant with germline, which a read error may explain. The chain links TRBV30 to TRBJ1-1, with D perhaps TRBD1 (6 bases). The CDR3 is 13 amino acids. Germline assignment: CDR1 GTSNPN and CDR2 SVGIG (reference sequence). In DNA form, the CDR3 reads TGTGCCTGGAGTGACAGGGCGTATACTGAAGCCTTCTTT. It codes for CAWSDRAYTEAFF.

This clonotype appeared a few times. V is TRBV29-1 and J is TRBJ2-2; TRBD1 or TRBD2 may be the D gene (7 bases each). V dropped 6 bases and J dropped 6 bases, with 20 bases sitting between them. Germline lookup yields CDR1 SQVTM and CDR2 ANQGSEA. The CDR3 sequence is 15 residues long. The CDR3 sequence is CSVTYRGGIAGELFF. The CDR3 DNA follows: TGCAGCGTGACATACAGGGGAGGGATTGCCGGGGAGCTGTTTTTT.

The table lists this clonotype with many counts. The CDR3, as DNA: TGTGCCAGCAGCTTAGGCCTTACTAGCGTTACCTACAATGAGCAGTTCTTC. The encoded protein is CASSLGLTSVTYNEQFF. V usage is TRBV7-9 and J usage is TRBJ2-1; 7 bases match TRBD2. J was trimmed by 2 bases and V by 1 base; bases with no gene match: 8. The CDR3 consists of 17 residues. CDR1 is SEHNR, CDR2 FQNEAQ, per germline (reference sequence).

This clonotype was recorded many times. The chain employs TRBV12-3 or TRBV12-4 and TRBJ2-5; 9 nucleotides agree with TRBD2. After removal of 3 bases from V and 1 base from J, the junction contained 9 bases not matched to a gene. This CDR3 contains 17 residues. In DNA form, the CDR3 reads TGTGCCAGCAGTTTCGACGGGGCGCGGGGGGGCCAAGAGACCCAGTACTTC. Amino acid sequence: CASSFDGARGGQETQYF.

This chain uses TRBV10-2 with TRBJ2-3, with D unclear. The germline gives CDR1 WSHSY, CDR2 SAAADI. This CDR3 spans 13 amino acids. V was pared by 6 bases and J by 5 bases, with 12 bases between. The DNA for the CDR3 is TGCGCCAGCAGCTCGTTAAGGGTAGATACGCAGTATTTT. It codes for CASSSLRVDTQYF.

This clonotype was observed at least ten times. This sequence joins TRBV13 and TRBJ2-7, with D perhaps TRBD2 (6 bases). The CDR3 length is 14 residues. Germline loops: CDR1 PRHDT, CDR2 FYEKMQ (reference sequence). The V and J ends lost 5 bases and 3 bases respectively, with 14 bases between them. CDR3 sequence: CASSDRDSYYEQYF. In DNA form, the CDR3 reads TGTGCCAGCAGCGACCGGGACTCATACTACGAGCAGTACTTC.

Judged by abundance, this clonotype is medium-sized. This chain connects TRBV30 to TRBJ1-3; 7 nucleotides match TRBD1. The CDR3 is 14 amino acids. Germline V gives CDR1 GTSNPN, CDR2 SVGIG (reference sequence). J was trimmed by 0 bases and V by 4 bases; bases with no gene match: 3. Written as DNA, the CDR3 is TGTGCCTGGATGGGGACAGCCTCTGGAAACACCATATATTTT. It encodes CAWMGTASGNTIYF.